The TCR beta chain under discussion was sequenced for a study of blood T cell repertoires in COVID-19. For the study at large: From the United States, Italy and Spain came samples of acute and convalescent COVID-19.

Only in-frame clones appear in the TCRdb table, and some are missing; sequencing was by immunoSEQ multiplex PCR. This table has 310,000 or so clones, about 90% appearing once. Germline V lookup: CDR1 SNHLY, CDR2 FYNNEI. Trimming removed 7 bases from V and 10 bases from J, with 20 bases in between. The CDR3 sequence is 15 residues long. The sequenced material came from PBMCs or T cells enriched from blood (not recorded which). This TCR derives from a woman aged 30 to 39 who had recovered from COVID-19. This chain joins TRBV2 and TRBJ1-6; D remains unclear. Written as DNA, the CDR3 is TGTGCCAGCAAATTTGACTCCAACATTAAATCACCCCTCCACTTT. As protein: CASKFDSNIKSPLHF.